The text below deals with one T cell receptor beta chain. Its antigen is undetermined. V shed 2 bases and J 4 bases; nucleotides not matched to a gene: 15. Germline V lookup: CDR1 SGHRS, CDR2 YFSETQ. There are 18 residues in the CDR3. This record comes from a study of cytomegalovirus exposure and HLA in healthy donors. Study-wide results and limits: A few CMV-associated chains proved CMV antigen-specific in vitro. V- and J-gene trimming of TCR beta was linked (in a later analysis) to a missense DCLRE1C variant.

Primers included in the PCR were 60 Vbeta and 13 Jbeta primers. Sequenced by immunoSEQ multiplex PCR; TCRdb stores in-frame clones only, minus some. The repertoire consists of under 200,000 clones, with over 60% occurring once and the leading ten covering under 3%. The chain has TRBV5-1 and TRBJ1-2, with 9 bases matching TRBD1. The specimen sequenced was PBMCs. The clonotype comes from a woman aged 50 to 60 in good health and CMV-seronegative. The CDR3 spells CASSLGTGPSQVGYGYTF. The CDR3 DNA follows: TGCGCCAGCAGCTTAGGGACAGGGCCTAGCCAAGTTGGCTATGGCTACACCTTC.